This TCR beta chain is drawn from a study of cytomegalovirus exposure and HLA in healthy donors (TCRdb year 2017). Concerning the study at large: In an earlier analysis of roughly 590 of the donors, under 300 Gb of sequence data and 90 million to 120 million unique TCR beta sequences from about 190 million T cells were reported. To predict cytomegalovirus infection status, the study brought together high-throughput TCR immunosequencing, statistical association of individual TCRs with disease status, and machine learning. In the later analysis, no new phenotypic data were used to find candidate immune exposures; instead, reliance was placed on TCR beta sequences and their occurrence across donors. To study patterns of TCR occurrence, a later analysis re-analyzed previously published TCR beta repertoires from hundreds of donors and added high-resolution HLA genotyping. An earlier analysis of around 640 of the donors used high-throughput TCR beta sequencing to judge whether each TCR beta V gene segment behaved as functional or pseudogenic. The study was designed to test whether signatures of past pathogen exposure could be identified by cataloging public T cell receptors. A later genetic analysis took genome-wide SNP genotypes for 398 of the 666 donors and used that subset as a discovery cohort. About 310 gigabases of sequencing data and approximately 85 million unique TCR sequences were included in an early release covering about 620 HLA-typed donors. All discovery cohort repertoires had been generated using a single sequencing platform. Besides the first cohort of approximately 710 subjects, a separate validation cohort made up of around 120 different subjects was used. Donor age, sex, ethnicity and CMV serostatus were collected together with the repertoire data. The T cell repertoires of some 700 subjects were profiled by immunosequencing and related to cytomegalovirus serostatus. About five DR-DQ haplotypes were treated as single units for association and clustering because of strong linkage in the cohort. On average, around 230,000 unique TCR beta nucleotide sequences were sequenced per donor among fewer than 500 genotyped donors of the cohort, with roughly 20% of those sequences being non-productive. Typing coverage varied by locus: roughly 629-640 donors for A, B, C, DRB1 and DQB1; about 520 for DQA1; over 600 for DPA1; around 490 for DPB1. Both class I and class II loci were covered by HLA typing, at four-digit resolution. Of the 350 to 450 genotyped donors, about 80% fell in the genetic ancestry cluster associated with self-reported Caucasian donors. What the study reported, not specific to this receptor: A later genetic analysis associated a missense DCLRE1C variant with V-gene and J-gene trimming of TCR beta chains, and an independent cohort replicated the association. It was suggested by the authors that the approach could potentially be generalized to other disease states and immunological phenotypes. When HLA alleles, especially DR and DQ, strongly co-occurred, attributing TCR associations to individual alleles was difficult. Correlated functional status among segregating V segments might reflect linkage disequilibrium, but an unknown experimental factor could not be ruled out. Across donors, most TCR sequences were observed very rarely, whereas some public TCRs were present in many individuals. A total of some 180 TCR beta chains were listed by the study as associated with cytomegalovirus. This cohort had only TCR beta chains sequenced, and the lack of alpha or paired-chain data limited which features could be detected. In a later analysis, most CMV-associated TCR beta chains were found to appear HLA-restricted, with HLA associations seemingly driven largely by CMV exposure. Immune exposure information for the cohort was limited to CMV serostatus. Because HLA typing was missing for some donors at each locus, association tests included only the typed subset. Cytomegalovirus status was reported to be diagnosed by the classifier with high specificity and sensitivity in both the original and validation cohorts. A cluster of highly shared sequence variants was judged likely to represent a technical artifact of the sequencing pipeline. The earlier analysis of fewer than 750 of the donors excluded 15 to 20 rarely observed V segments, including chromosome 9 orphons, because counts were too low. Sequencing depth was assumed to be roughly uniform across donors in the presence/absence analyses, though that assumption may not hold. In a later analysis, the rate of TCR association differed among HLA loci, with DRB1 alleles having the most associated TCRs and HLA-C alleles having the fewest. A later analysis associated about 16,000 TCR beta sequences with specific HLA alleles at a false discovery rate of 0.05. A further reported finding was that TCR beta sequences accurately predicted the HLA-A and HLA-B alleles for most subjects in the first cohort. Compared with the 666-donor mean, donors in an Asian-associated ancestry cluster had fewer N-insertions in productive TCRs, according to a later genetic analysis. In a later analysis, HLA-associated TCR beta chains were found to be more clonally expanded and to have lower generation probabilities than equally common non-associated chains. According to a later analysis, parvovirus B19, influenza, CMV and Epstein-Barr virus appeared linked to several top co-occurrence clusters. In vitro tests confirmed that a few of the cytomegalovirus-associated TCR beta chains recognize cytomegalovirus antigens. The 87-base-pair reads could not distinguish some IMGT-functional V segments, including TRBV6-2 and TRBV6-3, so those segments were excluded. In an earlier analysis of roughly 560 of the donors, most TCR beta V segments were observed in productive rearrangements about 90% or about 30% of the time, broadly matching IMGT annotations.

From its cysteine to its phenylalanine, the CDR3 spans 14 amino acids. Only the CDR3 region is kept as DNA, spanning 42 bases read in frame from base 1. CDR1 and CDR2 (SGHTA, FQGNSA) derive from the germline V gene. Trimming removed 2 bases from V and 0 bases from J, leaving 8 bases between the germline ends. In total, just over 650 healthy bone marrow donors made up the cohort. At the time of sampling, every cohort member was nominally healthy, though immune exposures that went unrecorded were likely present. The donor was CMV seropositive and belonged to the group of 250 to 300 seropositive cohort members. A peripheral blood sample was collected from each donor, and TCR beta sequencing was performed on peripheral blood mononuclear cells. The Qiagen DNeasy Blood Extraction Kit was used to extract genomic DNA from the blood cell samples. In the case of this clone: Its antigen is still unknown. Base qualities are missing; no much larger clone stands one base away.

Libraries were built with the immunoSEQ multiplex PCR assay. The multiplex PCR relied on a mix of 60 forward primers for TCR Vbeta segments and 13 reverse primers for TCR Jbeta segments. The CDR3 region of rearranged TCR beta genes was amplified from genomic DNA by a multiplex PCR assay. Amplified TCR beta libraries were sequenced as 87-base-pair reads on the Illumina HiSeq System. From the authors' description of their analysis: A later analysis tallied tens of millions of unique TCR beta chains across the 666 repertoires, and approximately 12 million of those chains were shared by two or more donors. Raw reads were error-corrected and collapsed into unique sequences by a nearest-neighbor algorithm in which closely related sequences were merged to remove PCR and sequencing errors. Alignment of CDR3 sequences to IMGT reference sequences was used to assign V, D and J gene segments. For a sequence to be retained, a match of at least six nucleotides was required to both a V gene segment and a J gene segment. A rearrangement counted as productive if the CDR3 had no stop codons and remained in frame with V and J, and every other rearrangement counted as non-productive. CDR3 was defined by IMGT convention, running from the second conserved V-encoded cysteine to the conserved J-encoded phenylalanine. The earlier analysis of some 600 of the donors excluded sequences that lacked an unambiguous match to a single V gene segment. In an earlier analysis of around 590 of the donors, a V segment was called functional when productive rearrangements were above 56.7%, and segregating when the standard deviation between donors exceeded 5%. A statistical classification framework was built to diagnose cytomegalovirus status from the catalog of TCR beta chain sequences. A later analysis assigned V and J genes by comparing TCR nucleotide sequences with IMGT/GENE-DB human TR gene sequences. A later analysis assigned CDR3 sequences and most-parsimonious VDJ recombination scenarios with the TCRdist pipeline. In a later analysis, each TCR beta chain was defined by its CDR3 amino acid sequence together with its V-gene family, and reads without a unique V-gene family were excluded. As a way to deal with suspected cross-contamination and a sequencing artifact, a later analysis dropped 450 to 600 nucleotide sequences that were highly shared and had low generation probability. A later analysis calculated a clonal expansion index for each public chain from normalized within-repertoire ranks of inferred template counts. In a later analysis, generation probabilities were computed using a VDJ recombination model fitted to out-of-frame rearrangements, and the results were checked against IGoR. A later analysis scored TCR-TCR, TCR-HLA and TCR-CMV co-occurrence with hypergeometric tests, applying a repertoire-size bias correction to TCR pairs. A later analysis estimated false discovery rates by permuting HLA or CMV assignments 20 times. In a later analysis, co-occurring TCRs were grouped using DBSCAN, and TCRdist sequence similarity was added for clustering within HLA-allele-positive subsets. Repertoires with fewer than 30,000 or more than 120,000 public chains were left out of co-occurrence clustering, as were roughly five repertoires with anomalous nucleotide sharing. TCRdb retrieved this table from immuneACCESS and kept in-frame rearrangements only. Not all clones are present; in checked studies, unresolved V genes account for under half, and no reason is known for the remainder. V, J and clone size reflect that table, while D and trimming were determined from the DNA. The sample contains under 200,000 clones, about 75% of them found a single time. About 7.4% of the sample is in the top ten clones.

This chain joins TRBV7-2 to TRBJ2-7; no confident D gene assignment can be made. The receptor's source is a male donor in good health and CMV-seropositive. Material: PBMCs. The CDR3 here reads CASSLLPSSYEQYF. The sequence in DNA is TGTGCCAGCAGCTTACTGCCGAGCTCCTACGAGCAGTACTTC.